Sequencing of this T cell receptor beta chain was carried out in a study of blood T cell repertoires in COVID-19. Produced via immunoSEQ multiplex PCR; TCRdb's table is partial and in-frame only. The sample shows about 300,000 clones, approximately 89% of them seen only once. Patients in Seattle were enrolled during active infection, then followed longitudinally. The CDR3 consists of 14 residues. V lost 6 bases, J lost 8 bases, and 17 bases lay in between. From germline, CDR1 is LNHDA and CDR2 SQIVND (reference sequence). This TCR came from a woman in her 30s with COVID-19, enrolled during active disease. Input material: peripheral blood. The chain employs TRBV19 and TRBJ1-5; D gene unclear. CDR3 sequence (DNA): TGTGCCAGTAGGAGTCAGGACGGGAGGGAGCCCCAGCATTTT. This codes for CASRSQDGREPQHF. Complete variable domain (other parts from reference TRBV19 and TRBJ1-5): DGGITQSPKYLFRKEGQNVTLSCEQNLNHDAMYWYRQDPGQGLRLIYYSQIVNDFQKGDIAEGYSVSREKKESFPLTVTSAQKNPTAFYLCASRSQDGREPQHFGDGTRLSIL.